This T cell receptor beta chain is from a study of identical twins. V lost 0 bases and J lost 1; bases outside the gene matches: 6. The CDR3 covers 17 residues. The germline V gene has CDR1 SGDLS and CDR2 YYNGEE. Study-level points and caveats: Twins shared out-of-frame alpha sequences with excess low generation probability.

TCRdb used MiXCR to reprocess the 5' RACE reads, holding one entry per CDR3 protein. There are more than 250,000 distinct CDR3 sequences in the sample; 6.5% to 9.5% occur only once, and around 2.1% lies in the top ten. In the case of this clonotype: Its antigen is currently unknown.

These data are also associated with another study on yellow fever vaccine responses in identical twins. That study reports: Reports say the vaccine T cell response in twins looked partly convergent and partly personalized.

The material sequenced was memory (CD45RO+) T cells sorted from blood. The chain has TRBV9 and TRBJ2-3; the match to TRBD2 covers 9 bases. This TCR came from a woman aged 18-30 years in good health. Here the CDR3 reads CASSVASSGAGTDTQYF. CDR3 nucleotide sequence: TGTGCCAGCAGCGTAGCGTCTAGCGGGGCTGGCACAGATACGCAGTATTTT.